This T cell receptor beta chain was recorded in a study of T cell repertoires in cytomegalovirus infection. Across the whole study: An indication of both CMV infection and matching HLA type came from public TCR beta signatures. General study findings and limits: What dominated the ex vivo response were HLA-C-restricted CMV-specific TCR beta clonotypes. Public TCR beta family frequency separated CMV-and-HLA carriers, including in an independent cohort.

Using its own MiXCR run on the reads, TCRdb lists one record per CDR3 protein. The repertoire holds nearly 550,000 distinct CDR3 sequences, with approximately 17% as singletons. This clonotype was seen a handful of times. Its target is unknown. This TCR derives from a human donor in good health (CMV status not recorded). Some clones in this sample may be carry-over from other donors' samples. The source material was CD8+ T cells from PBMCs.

CDR3 protein: CSVPGLAGLNEQFF. As DNA, the CDR3 is TGCAGCGTTCCAGGACTAGCGGGGCTCAATGAGCAGTTCTTC. The chain combines TRBV29-1 with TRBJ2-1; 12 positions match TRBD2. The CDR3 totals 14 residues. The V gene's germline CDR1 is SQVTM and CDR2 ANQGSEA. The V and J ends lost 5 bases and 6 bases, in that order; junction bases with no gene match: 5.